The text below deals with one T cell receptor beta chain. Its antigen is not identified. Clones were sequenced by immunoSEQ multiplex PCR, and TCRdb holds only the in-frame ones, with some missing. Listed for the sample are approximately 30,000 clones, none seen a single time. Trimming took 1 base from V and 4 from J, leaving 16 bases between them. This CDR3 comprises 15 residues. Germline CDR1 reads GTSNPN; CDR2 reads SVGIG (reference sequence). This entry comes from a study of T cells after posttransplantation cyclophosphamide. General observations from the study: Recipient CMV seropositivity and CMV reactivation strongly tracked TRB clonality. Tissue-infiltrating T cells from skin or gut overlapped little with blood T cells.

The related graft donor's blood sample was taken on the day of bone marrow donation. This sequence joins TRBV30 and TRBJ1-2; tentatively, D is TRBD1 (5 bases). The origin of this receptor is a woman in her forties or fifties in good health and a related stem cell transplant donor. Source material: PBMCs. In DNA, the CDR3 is TGTGCCTGGAGTGCGAGGGGTAGGGCCCCCTATGGCTACACCTTC. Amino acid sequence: CAWSARGRAPYGYTF.